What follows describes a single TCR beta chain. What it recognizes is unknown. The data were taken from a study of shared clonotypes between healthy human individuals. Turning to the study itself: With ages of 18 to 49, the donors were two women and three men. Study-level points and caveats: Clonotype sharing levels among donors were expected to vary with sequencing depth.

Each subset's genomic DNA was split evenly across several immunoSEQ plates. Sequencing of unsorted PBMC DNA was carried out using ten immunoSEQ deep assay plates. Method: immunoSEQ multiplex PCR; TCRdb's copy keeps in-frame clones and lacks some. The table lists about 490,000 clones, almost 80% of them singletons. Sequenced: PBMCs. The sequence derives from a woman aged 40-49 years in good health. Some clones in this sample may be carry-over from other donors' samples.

The CDR3 coding sequence is TGTGCCAGCAGTCTCACCCGAGATCACGAGCAGTACTTC. Residues: CASSLTRDHEQYF. The chain has TRBV27 and TRBJ2-7; D is ambiguous. In germline, CDR1 is MNHEY, CDR2 SMNVEV (reference sequence). The CDR3 sequence is 13 residues long. Trimming removed 5 bases at V and 5 bases at J, with 13 bases between.